The 13 T cell receptor beta chains presented below share a single source sample, sequenced in a study of metastatic and nonmetastatic thyroid tumors. TCRdb re-clonotyped the PCR reads through MiXCR. The top ten clones hold roughly 25% of a sample with about 40,000 clones, about 10% of them seen once. Every patient underwent thyroid surgery untreated. The sample consisted of blood. The receptors were gathered from a female donor with papillary thyroid cancer or a benign thyroid nodule (not recorded which). Some clones in this sample may be carry-over from other donors' samples.

This chain connects TRBV20-1 to TRBJ2-2; D ambiguous. Per germline, CDR1 DFQATT and CDR2 SNEGSKA (reference sequence). The CDR3 sequence is 11 residues long. The V and J ends lost 1 base and 7 bases respectively, with 4 bases between them. CDR3 sequence: CSARVIGELFF. In DNA, the CDR3 is TGCAGTGCTAGAGTAATCGGGGAGCTGTTTTTT.

This clone was counted ten times or more. As DNA, the CDR3 is TGTGCCAGCACGGGACAGTTCATGAACACTGAAGCTTTCTTT. It encodes CASTGQFMNTEAFF. The chain is built from TRBV2 and TRBJ1-1; 7 positions match TRBD1. The V gene end was trimmed by 7 bases and the J gene end by 0 bases; junction bases not matched to a gene: 5. The CDR3 extends over 14 amino acids. The V gene's germline CDR1 is SNHLY and CDR2 FYNNEI.

This clone qualifies as hyperexpanded. The genes are TRBV28 and TRBJ1-6; no definite D call. This CDR3 spans 14 amino acids. Trimming took off 7 bases at V and 2 bases at J, with 9 bases between the two ends. Germline values: CDR1 MDHEN, CDR2 SYDVKM. CDR3 coding DNA: TGTGCCAGCAACAGTCTGCCCTATAATTCACCCCTCCACTTT. Translating it yields CASNSLPYNSPLHF.

CDR3 DNA sequence: TGTGCCAGCAGCTTATTTAGCACCGGGGAGCTGTTTTTT. Translated, it gives CASSLFSTGELFF. The chain is built from TRBV2 and TRBJ2-2; D ambiguous. Germline loops: CDR1 SNHLY, CDR2 FYNNEI. This CDR3 has 13 amino acids. V was shortened by 6 bases and J by 4 bases, with 9 bases between the two germline ends.

This clone has at least ten counts. The gene calls are TRBV20-1 and TRBJ2-2; unclear D gene. The CDR3 has 13 amino acids. Germline V gene lookup returns CDR1 DFQATT and CDR2 SNEGSKA (reference sequence). The ends were cut back, 1 base at V and 7 bases at J, with 10 bases in the middle. CDR3 loop: CSARVSGVGELFF. The CDR3 coding sequence is TGCAGTGCTAGAGTGTCTGGGGTCGGGGAGCTGTTTTTT.

In its sample, this clone was seen many times. The J gene is TRBJ1-2, the V gene TRBV11-2, with D tentatively TRBD1 (5 bases). Germline loops: CDR1 SGHAT, CDR2 FQNNGV. This CDR3 has 14 residues. Trimming shortened V by 9 bases and J by 6 bases, and 20 bases separated the two germline ends. The CDR3 loop is CASRDVKGRHGYTF. The CDR3 DNA sequence: TGTGCCAGTAGGGACGTTAAAGGGCGCCATGGCTACACCTTC.

There are many counts of this clone. The V and J genes are TRBV27 and TRBJ2-3; perhaps TRBD2 as D (5 bases). CDR3 length: 14 residues. Germline V lookup: CDR1 MNHEY, CDR2 SMNVEV (reference sequence). V lost 5 bases and J 0 bases, leaving 9 bases between the germline ends. This chain's CDR3 is CASSVRTSTDTQYF. CDR3 nucleotides: TGTGCCAGCAGTGTGCGGACTAGCACAGATACGCAGTATTTT.

A few counts support this clone. The rearrangement uses TRBV5-4 and TRBJ2-7; TRBD2 matches at 11 bases. J was trimmed by 2 bases and V by 4 bases; bases with no gene match: 5. Germline assignment: CDR1 SGHNT and CDR2 YYREEE (reference sequence). CDR3 size: 15 residues. The CDR3 region is CASSLGTSGTYEQYF. CDR3 bases: TGTGCCAGCAGCCTCGGGACTAGCGGAACCTACGAGCAGTACTTC. The whole variable domain, remainder taken from reference TRBV5-4 and TRBJ2-7, is ETGVTQSPTHLIKTRGQQVTLRCSSQSGHNTVSWYQQALGQGPQFIFQYYREEENGRGNFPPRFSGLQFPNYSSELNVNALELDDSALYLCASSLGTSGTYEQYFGPGTRLTVT.

Turning to this clone: This sequence may be a read error, since a much larger clone differs from it by one base. The J gene is TRBJ2-1, the V gene TRBV6-2 or TRBV6-3; the match to TRBD2 covers 8 bases. The CDR3 spans 15 residues. CDR1 and CDR2 (germline): MNHEY, SVGEGT. In nucleotides, the CDR3 is TGTGTCAGCAGTTACTCGGCGGGAGGAAGGAATGAGCAGTTCTTC. Translated: CVSSYSAGGRNEQFF.

The V and J genes are TRBV19 and TRBJ2-7, with TRBD1 as a possible D gene (6 bases). Germline V CDR1 and CDR2: LNHDA, SQIVND (reference sequence). V was shortened by 4 bases and J by 1 base, with 11 bases between the two germline ends. This CDR3 is built from 14 residues. CDR3 amino acids: CASSNTGQSYEQYF. The CDR3 coding sequence is TGTGCCAGTAGTAACACAGGGCAGTCCTACGAGCAGTACTTC.

This clone was seen more than once but under ten times. The chain recombines TRBV7-9 with TRBJ2-7; TRBD1 agrees at 8 bases. Unmatched junction bases numbered 4, after V lost 7 bases and J lost 5 bases. This CDR3 region has 12 residues. Germline V gene data show CDR1 as SEHNR and CDR2 as FQNEAQ (reference sequence). The CDR3 nucleotides are TGTGCCAGCACCCAGACAGGGGACGAGCAGTACTTC. It yields the protein CASTQTGDEQYF.

This clone was found many times. The chain combines TRBV7-2 with TRBJ1-2; D is perhaps TRBD1 (6 bases). V was shortened by 9 bases and J by 6 bases, with 23 bases between the two germline ends. This CDR3 has 15 amino acids. Germline V CDR1 and CDR2: SGHTA, FQGNSA. The CDR3 spells CASAGSRGLRNGYTF. The DNA of the CDR3 is TGTGCCAGTGCGGGGTCCAGGGGTTTAAGGAATGGCTACACCTTC.

Details on this clone: A much larger clone differs by one base, so this may be a read error. Other nucleotide sequences in the sample specify the same CDR3. The J gene is TRBJ2-1, the V gene TRBV6-2 or TRBV6-3, with D uncertain. The germline CDR1 and CDR2 sequences are MNHEY and SVGEGT. The CDR3 is 11 residues long. CDR3 protein: CASSYPNEQFF. CDR3 bases: TGTGCCAGCAGTTACCCCAATGAGCAGTTTTTC.